This T cell receptor (beta chain) was observed in a study of CD8 T cells in ankylosing spondylitis. Via MiXCR, TCRdb re-called the 5' RACE reads, giving one row per CDR3 protein. The table includes about 130,000 distinct CDR3 sequences, 9.3% detected once. This clonotype was counted at least ten times. The V gene's germline CDR1 is ENHRY and CDR2 SYGVKD. This CDR3 has 15 amino acids. J gave up 7 bases and V 7 bases, and 10 bases lay outside the gene matches. The rearrangement uses TRBV10-3 and TRBJ2-1; 10 nucleotides agree with TRBD2. The receptor was isolated from a male donor with ankylosing spondylitis or in good health (not recorded which). The material sequenced was blood, either unsorted or a sorted T cell fraction (not recorded which). In nucleotides, the CDR3 is TGTGCCATCAACCCAATAGCGGGAGGTGTGAATGAGCAGTTCTTC. Translation gives CAINPIAGGVNEQFF.